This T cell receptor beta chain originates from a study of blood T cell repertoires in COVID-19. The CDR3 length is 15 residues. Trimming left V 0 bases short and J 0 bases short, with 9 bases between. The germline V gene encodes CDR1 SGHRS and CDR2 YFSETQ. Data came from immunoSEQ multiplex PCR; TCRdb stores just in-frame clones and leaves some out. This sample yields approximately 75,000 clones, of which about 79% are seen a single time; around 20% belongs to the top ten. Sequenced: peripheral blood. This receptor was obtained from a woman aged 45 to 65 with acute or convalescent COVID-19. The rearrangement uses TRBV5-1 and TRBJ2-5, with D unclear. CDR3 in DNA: TGCGCCAGCAGCTTGGGCAGTACGTACCAAGAGACCCAGTACTTC. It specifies CASSLGSTYQETQYF.